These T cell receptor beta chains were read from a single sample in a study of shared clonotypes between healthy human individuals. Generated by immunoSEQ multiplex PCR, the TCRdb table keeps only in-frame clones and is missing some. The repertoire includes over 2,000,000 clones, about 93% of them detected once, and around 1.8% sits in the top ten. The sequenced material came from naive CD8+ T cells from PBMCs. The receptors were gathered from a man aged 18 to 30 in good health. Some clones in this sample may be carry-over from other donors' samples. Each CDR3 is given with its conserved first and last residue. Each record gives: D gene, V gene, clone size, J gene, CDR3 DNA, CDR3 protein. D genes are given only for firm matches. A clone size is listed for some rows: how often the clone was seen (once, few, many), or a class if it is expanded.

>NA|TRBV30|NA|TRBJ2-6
TGTGCCTGGACAGGCCTAGCTGGGGCCAACGTCCTGACTTTC
CAWTGLAGANVLTF
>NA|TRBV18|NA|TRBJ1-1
TGTGCCAGCTCACCAGATAGGGGTTACACTGAAGCTTTCTTT
CASSPDRGYTEAFF
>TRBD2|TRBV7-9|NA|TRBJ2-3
TGTGCCAGCACCCCTCCCCCGGGACTAGCGGAAGAGGCAGATACGCAGTATTTT
CASTPPPGLAEEADTQYF
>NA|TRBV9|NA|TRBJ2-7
TGTGCCAGCAGCGCCCCCACAAGGGTCGAGCAGTACTTC
CASSAPTRVEQYF
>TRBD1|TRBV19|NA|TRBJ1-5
TGTGCCAGTAGTGGACCGGGACAGTGGGAGTCGGCCCAGCATTTT
CASSGPGQWESAQHF
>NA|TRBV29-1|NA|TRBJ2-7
TGCAGCGTTGGTGTGGGGGACGAGCAGTACTTC
CSVGVGDEQYF
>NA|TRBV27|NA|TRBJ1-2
TGTGCCAGCAGTTTCTCCGGGGGCGGCTACACCTTC
CASSFSGGGYTF
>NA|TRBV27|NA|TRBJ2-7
TGTGCCAGCAGTTTCCGAAGGGGGTACGAGCAGTACTTC
CASSFRRGYEQYF
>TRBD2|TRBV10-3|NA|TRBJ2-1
TGTACCGCGGGAGGTGTCGGGTCCTACAATGAGCAGTTCTTC
CTAGGVGSYNEQFF
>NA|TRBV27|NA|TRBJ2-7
TGTGCCAGCAGTCTGGGAGGATCCTACGAGCAGTACTTC
CASSLGGSYEQYF
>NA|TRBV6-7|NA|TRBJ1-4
TGTGCCAGCAGTTGGGCCCCAGGGAATGAAAAACTGTTTTTT
CASSWAPGNEKLFF
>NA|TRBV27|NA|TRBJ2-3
TGTGCCAGCAGTCCCACAGGACCCACTCCAGATACGCAGTATTTT
CASSPTGPTPDTQYF
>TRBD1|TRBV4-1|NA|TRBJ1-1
TGCGCCAGCAGCCAACTGGACAGGTCTAACACTGAAGCTTTCTTT
CASSQLDRSNTEAFF
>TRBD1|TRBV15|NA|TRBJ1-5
TGTGCCACCAGCAGATTCCAGGACAGGGCGGTCAATCAGCCCCAGCATTTT
CATSRFQDRAVNQPQHF
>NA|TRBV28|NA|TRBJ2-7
TGTGCCAGCAGTTTGACAGGAACCTCCTACGAGCAGTACTTC
CASSLTGTSYEQYF
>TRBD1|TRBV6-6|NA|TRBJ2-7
TGTGCCAGCAGTTACTTGGGACAGTCCTCCTACGAGCAGTACTTC
CASSYLGQSSYEQYF
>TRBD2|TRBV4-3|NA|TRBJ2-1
TGCGCCAGCAGCCAAGATAAGGCTAGCGGCTCCTACAATGAGCAGTTCTTC
CASSQDKASGSYNEQFF
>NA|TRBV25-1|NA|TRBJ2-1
TGTGCCAGCAGTGACTGGGTAGTCAGTGAGCAGTTCTTC
CASSDWVVSEQFF
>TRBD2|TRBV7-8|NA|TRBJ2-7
TGTGCCAGCAGCCCCTGGGGTAGCGGGAGCTACGAGCAGTACTTC
CASSPWGSGSYEQYF
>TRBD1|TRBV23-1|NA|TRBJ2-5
TGCGCCAGCAGCAATTGGGGACAGGGGCAAGAGACCCAGTACTTC
CASSNWGQGQETQYF
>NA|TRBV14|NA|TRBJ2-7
TGTGCCAGCAGCCGATACGGGGCCTACGAGCAGTACTTC
CASSRYGAYEQYF
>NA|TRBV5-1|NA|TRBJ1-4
TGCGCCAGCAGCTTGACCCTCGTGGGACGCACTAATGAAAAACTGTTTTTT
CASSLTLVGRTNEKLFF
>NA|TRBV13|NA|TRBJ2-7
TGTGCCAGCAGTCCCCTGGCAGGGCCGGTGGACGAGCAGTACTTC
CASSPLAGPVDEQYF
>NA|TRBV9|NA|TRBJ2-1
TGTGCCAGCAGCGCCCACGGCGCCTACAATGAGCAGTTCTTC
CASSAHGAYNEQFF
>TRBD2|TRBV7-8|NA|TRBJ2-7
TGTGCCAGCAGCTTAGAGCGTCTAGCGGGAGGGCCGCCGTGGGAGCAGTACTTC
CASSLERLAGGPPWEQYF
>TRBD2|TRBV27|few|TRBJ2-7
TGTGCCAGCGGCCCCAGCGGGACTTACGAGCAGTACTTC
CASGPSGTYEQYF
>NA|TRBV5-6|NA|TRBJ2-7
TGTGCCAGCAGCTTGGGTACAGGATCCGAGCAGTACTTC
CASSLGTGSEQYF
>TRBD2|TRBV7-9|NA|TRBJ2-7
TGTGCCAGCAGCCTCGGGACTAGCGGGCCGTCCTACGAGCAGTACTTC
CASSLGTSGPSYEQYF
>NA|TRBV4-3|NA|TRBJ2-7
TGCGCCAGCAGCCAAGAATTCGGAGCCTACGAGCAGTACTTC
CASSQEFGAYEQYF
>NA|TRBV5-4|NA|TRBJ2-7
TGTGCCAGCAGCTCCCGGGACATCTCCTACGAGCAGTACTTC
CASSSRDISYEQYF
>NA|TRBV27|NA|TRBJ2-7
TGTGCCAGCAGTTGGGGGGCCGCAGCGGCCTACGAGCAGTACTTC
CASSWGAAAAYEQYF
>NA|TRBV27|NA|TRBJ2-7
TGTGCCAGCAGTCCGGGACCGTCACTCAACTACGAGCAGTACTTC
CASSPGPSLNYEQYF
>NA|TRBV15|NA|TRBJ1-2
TGTGCCACCAGCAGAGATGCGGATGGGTACTATGGCTACACCTTC
CATSRDADGYYGYTF
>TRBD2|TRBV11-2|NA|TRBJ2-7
TGTGCCAGCAGCGCCGGACTAGCTTACGAGCAGTACTTC
CASSAGLAYEQYF
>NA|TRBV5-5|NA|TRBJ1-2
TGTGCCAGCAGGGGGGAAGGAGGAACCAGTGGCTACACCTTC
CASRGEGGTSGYTF
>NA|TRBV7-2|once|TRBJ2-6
TGTGCCAGCAGCTTAGTCGGAGAACAGCAGCACTCTGGGGCCAACGTCCTGACTTTC
CASSLVGEQQHSGANVLTF
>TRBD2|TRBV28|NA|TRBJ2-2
TGTGCCAGCAGACCGCCAGGACTAGCGGGAGACACCGGGGAGCTGTTTTTT
CASRPPGLAGDTGELFF
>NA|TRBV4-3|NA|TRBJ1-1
TGCGCCAGCAGCCAAGAGAGGGTTCAGGGCACTGAAGCTTTCTTT
CASSQERVQGTEAFF
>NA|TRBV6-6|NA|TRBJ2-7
TGTGCCAGCTCGGTGAGGGGCGGCTACGAGCAGTACTTC
CASSVRGGYEQYF
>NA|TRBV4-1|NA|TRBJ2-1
TGCGCCAGCAGCCCCGGGACTTTCTACAATGAGCAGTTCTTC
CASSPGTFYNEQFF
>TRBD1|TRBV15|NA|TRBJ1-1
TGTGCCACCAGCAGGGCCCGGGAGGGGGCCCCTTTCTGGCGAGCTTTCTTT
CATSRAREGAPFWRAFF
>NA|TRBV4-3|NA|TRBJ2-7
TGCGCCAGCAGCCAAGATAGATCCGGCGAGCAGTACTTC
CASSQDRSGEQYF
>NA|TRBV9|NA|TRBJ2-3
TGTGCCAGCAGCGTACCCGGGGACAACACAGATACGCAGTATTTT
CASSVPGDNTDTQYF
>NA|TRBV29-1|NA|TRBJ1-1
TGCAGCGTTGATACGGCCACTGAAGCTTTCTTT
CSVDTATEAFF
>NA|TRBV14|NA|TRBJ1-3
TGTGCCAGCAGCCAAGATTACGGGGGAACCTCTGGAAACACCATATATTTT
CASSQDYGGTSGNTIYF
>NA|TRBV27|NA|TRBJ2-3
TGTGCCAGCAGTGGCCTATGGGATACGCAGTATTTT
CASSGLWDTQYF
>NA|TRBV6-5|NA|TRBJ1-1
TGTGCCAGCAGTTACCGGGGACGGATTTTGAACACTGAAGCTTTCTTT
CASSYRGRILNTEAFF
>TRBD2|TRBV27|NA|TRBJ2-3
TGTGCCAGCAGTTTTATTAGGACTAGCGGGTCAGATACGCAGTATTTT
CASSFIRTSGSDTQYF
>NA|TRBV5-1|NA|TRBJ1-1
TGCGCCAGCAGCTTCAGCGGCACTGAAGCTTTCTTT
CASSFSGTEAFF
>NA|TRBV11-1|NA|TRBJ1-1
TGTGCCAGCAGCTGGGGGGCGAACACTGAAGCTTTCTTT
CASSWGANTEAFF
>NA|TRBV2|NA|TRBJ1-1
TGTGCCAGCAGTACGTGGGTGAACACTGAAGCTTTCTTT
CASSTWVNTEAFF
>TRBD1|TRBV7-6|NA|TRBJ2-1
TGTGCCAGCAGCCTGAACACCGGGACAGGTCCTGGCAATGAGCAGTTCTTC
CASSLNTGTGPGNEQFF
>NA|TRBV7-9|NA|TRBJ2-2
TGTGCCAGCAGCTTACCCCAACACTATTCGGGCACCGGGGAGCTGTTTTTT
CASSLPQHYSGTGELFF
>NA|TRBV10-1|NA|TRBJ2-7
TGCGCCAGCAGTGATAGGGACGGATCCTACGAGCAGTACTTC
CASSDRDGSYEQYF